This T cell receptor (beta chain) was documented in a study of T cells expressing NK-cell markers. At the level of the study: The TCR beta repertoires were obtained from sorted CD3+CD56+NKG2C+, CD3+CD56+NKG2C- and CD3+CD56-NKG2C+ T cells. HCMV seropositivity characterized most of the eight sequenced donors, and seronegativity one.

A note on this clonotype: Antigen: not known.

Findings of the study overall: Similarly, these clonotypes led the CD3+CD56-NKG2C+ fraction as well in a few donors.

CDR3 length equals 15 residues. The TCR beta cDNA came from 5'RACE template switching with UMIs. TCRdb reprocessed the 5' RACE reads, with one entry per CDR3 protein and no DNA. The sample spans tens of thousands of distinct CDR3 sequences; the ten largest clones claim 60%. What was sequenced was blood T cells: a sorted CD56 or NKG2C T cell subset, CD4+ or CD8+ T cells, or bulk PBMC T cells (not recorded which). The clonotype originates from a woman between 18 and 70 years old in good health. The rearrangement links TRBV12-3 or TRBV12-4 to TRBJ2-7; there is no DNA to check the TCRdb D call of TRBD2. The CDR3 protein is CASSSTSAPSYEQYF.